One and the same sample provided the 32 T cell receptor beta chains below, sequenced in a study of blood T cell repertoires in COVID-19. Data came from immunoSEQ multiplex PCR; TCRdb stores just in-frame clones and leaves some out. The data show about 100,000 clones, with about 85% seen just once and roughly 13% held by the top ten. Sequencing was done on a sample of peripheral blood. Receptor source: a man over 45 with active or convalescent COVID-19.

V gene TRBV5-1 combines with J gene TRBJ2-7; TRBD2 might be the D (6 bases). Germline CDR1 is SGHRS and CDR2 is YFSETQ. CDR3 length equals 14 residues. V lost 0 bases and J lost 5, with 12 bases in between. CDR3: CASSLVGRRDEQYF. The CDR3 DNA reads as TGCGCCAGCAGCTTGGTAGGTCGGAGGGACGAGCAGTACTTC.

The chain combines TRBV2 with TRBJ1-1; TRBD1 aligns across 8 bases. Unmatched junction bases numbered 6, after V lost 2 bases and J lost 4 bases. The length of the CDR3 is 15 residues. In germline, CDR1 is SNHLY, CDR2 FYNNEI. As DNA, the CDR3 is TGTGCCAGCAGTGAATTTGAGACAGGGGCCACTGAAGCTTTCTTT. Its translation: CASSEFETGATEAFF. Full variable domain (rest looked up from reference TRBV2 and TRBJ1-1): EPEVTQTPSHQVTQMGQEVILRCVPISNHLYFYWYRQILGQKVEFLVSFYNNEISEKSEIFDDQFSVERPDGSNFTLKIRSTKLEDSAMYFCASSEFETGATEAFFGQGTRLTVV.

This sequence joins TRBV5-3 and TRBJ2-7, with 9 bases aligning to TRBD1. TRBV5-3 counts as an open reading frame of uncertain function. With 4 bases clipped from V and 3 bases from J, the junction kept 5 bases outside the gene matches. CDR3 size: 14 residues. For the CDR3, the DNA is TGTGCCAGAAGCCCCAGGGACAGGGTCTACGAGCAGTACTTC. Translating it yields CARSPRDRVYEQYF.

The chain carries TRBV24-1 and TRBJ2-1; tentative D call: TRBD1 (5 bases). Germline assignment: CDR1 KGHDR and CDR2 SFDVKD. There are 16 residues in the CDR3. V was cut by 4 bases and J by 7 bases, with 19 bases left in between. This CDR3 is CATSDPQGGGLNEQFF. CDR3 DNA sequence: TGTGCCACCAGTGACCCCCAGGGCGGCGGTTTGAATGAGCAGTTCTTC.

The gene calls are TRBV5-4 and TRBJ1-2, with D possibly matching TRBD1 (5 bases). CDR1 and CDR2 (germline): SGHNT, YYREEE (reference sequence). The V gene lost 7 bases and the J gene lost 7 bases, with 14 bases spanning the gap. The CDR3 length is 12 residues. CDR3 bases: TGTGCCAGCGGTGGCAGGGCGGTTGGCTACACCTTC. Its translation: CASGGRAVGYTF.

This clone was recorded a few times. The J gene is TRBJ2-7, the V gene TRBV7-2, with TRBD2 as a possible D gene (5 bases). This CDR3 is 13 amino acids long. Germline lookup yields CDR1 SGHTA and CDR2 FQGNSA. V was pared by 2 bases and J by 4 bases, with 9 bases between. Here the CDR3 DNA reads TGTGCCAGCAGCTTAAGCGGAGGTTACGAGCAGTACTTC. Amino acids: CASSLSGGYEQYF.

The rearrangement links TRBV2 to TRBJ2-2, with 8 bases fitting TRBD2. Trimming took 6 bases from V and 4 from J; bases not matched to a gene: 10. CDR1 is SNHLY, CDR2 FYNNEI, per germline. The CDR3 is 16 amino acids. CDR3 amino acids: CASRDVAGTITGELFF. CDR3 nucleotides: TGTGCCAGCAGGGACGTAGCGGGGACGATCACCGGGGAGCTGTTTTTT.

V usage is TRBV30 and J usage is TRBJ2-7, with 10 nucleotides matching TRBD1. J gave up 7 bases and V 1 base, and 13 bases lay outside the gene matches. Looked up from germline, CDR1 is GTSNPN and CDR2 is SVGIG (reference sequence). This CDR3 comprises 16 residues. The CDR3 is CAWSDSPGQGPGEQYF. The CDR3 nucleotides read TGTGCCTGGAGTGATTCTCCGGGACAGGGGCCCGGAGAGCAGTACTTC.

This clone showed up just once. This chain's CDR3 is CASSNRLRTGELFF. DNA of the CDR3: TGTGCCAGCAGTAATCGTCTAAGAACCGGGGAGCTGTTTTTT. V is TRBV6-5 and J is TRBJ2-2; D gene ambiguous. Trimming removed 5 bases from V and 5 bases from J, with 12 bases in between. The CDR3 is 14 residues long. Germline CDR1 and CDR2: MNHEY and SVGAGI.

As concerns this clone: This sample also contains other DNA sequences that code for the same CDR3. V usage is TRBV6-5 and J usage is TRBJ2-1; TRBD2 might be the D (6 bases). With 6 bases removed from V and 4 bases from J, the gap between germline ends came to 10 bases. CDR3 size: 13 residues. Germline V gene sequence: CDR1 MNHEY, CDR2 SVGAGI. This CDR3 reads CASRRDSYNEQFF. Here the CDR3 DNA reads TGTGCCAGCAGGCGGGACTCTTACAATGAGCAGTTCTTC.

The chain employs TRBV3-1 (or the pseudogene TRBV3-2) and TRBJ1-3; D not resolved. The germline CDR1 and CDR2 sequences are LGHDT and YNNKEL (reference sequence). This CDR3 spans 14 amino acids. V was trimmed by 3 bases and J by 0 bases, leaving 6 bases between them. This CDR3 reads CASSQRASGNTIYF. For the CDR3, the DNA is TGTGCCAGCAGCCAGCGGGCCTCTGGAAACACCATATATTTT.

The chain links TRBV5-1 to TRBJ1-4, with TRBD1 identical over 8 bases. The CDR3 consists of 17 residues. Looked up from germline, CDR1 is SGHRS and CDR2 is YFSETQ. Trimming removed 0 bases from V and 0 bases from J; junction bases left unmatched: 4. The CDR3 DNA is TGCGCCAGCAGCTTGGGGGACAGGCCAGCAACTAATGAAAAACTGTTTTTT. It encodes CASSLGDRPATNEKLFF.

V usage is TRBV10-3 and J usage is TRBJ1-6, with 7 bases that match TRBD1. Germline V gene sequence: CDR1 ENHRY, CDR2 SYGVKD. Germline trimming cut 10 bases from V and 8 bases from J; bases unmatched to any gene: 8. This CDR3 contains 13 residues. As DNA, the CDR3 is TGTGCCACCCGAGACAGGGAGGATTCACCCCTCCACTTT. Translating gives CATRDREDSPLHF.

V is TRBV7-3 and J is TRBJ2-1; 12 bases agree with TRBD2. The CDR3 is 17 amino acids. Germline V gene data show CDR1 as SGHTA and CDR2 as FQGTGA. V lost 5 bases, J lost 2 bases, and 7 bases stayed unmatched. The CDR3 here is CASSPWTSGTAYNEQFF. DNA of the CDR3: TGTGCCAGCAGCCCTTGGACTAGCGGGACCGCCTACAATGAGCAGTTCTTC. Full variable domain (outside the CDR3, taken from reference TRBV7-3 and TRBJ2-1): GAGVSQTPSNKVTEKGKYVELRCDPISGHTALYWYRQSLGQGPEFLIYFQGTGAADDSGLPNDRFFAVRPEGSVSTLKIQRTERGDSAVYLCASSPWTSGTAYNEQFFGPGTRLTVL.

The chain employs TRBV10-3 and TRBJ2-3, with TRBD2 matching over 9 bases. The CDR3 is 18 residues long. Losses at the gene ends were 7 bases for V and 1 base for J; bases not matched to a gene: 15. The V gene's germline CDR1 is ENHRY and CDR2 SYGVKD. The CDR3 DNA reads TGTGCCATCACCCAACGCGAGCGGGAGGCCCGCGGCACAGATACGCAGTATTTT. Translated: CAITQREREARGTDTQYF.

This chain uses TRBV29-1 with TRBJ2-1; 7 bases are a match to TRBD2. The CDR3 extends over 12 amino acids. CDR1 and CDR2 from the germline V gene are SQVTM and ANQGSEA. J lost 7 bases, V lost 8 bases, and 8 bases had no gene match. The CDR3: CSLGEGVNEQFF. The CDR3 nucleotides are TGCAGCCTAGGGGAGGGCGTAAATGAGCAGTTCTTC.

This rearrangement joins TRBV27 to TRBJ2-2, with TRBD1 as a possible D gene (6 bases). The germline V gene has CDR1 MNHEY and CDR2 SMNVEV (reference sequence). This CDR3 contains 17 residues. V lost 7 bases and J lost 8, with 26 bases in between. CDR3: CASNPLGDTTQPGELFF. CDR3 DNA: TGTGCCAGCAATCCACTTGGGGACACCACCCAACCGGGGGAGCTGTTTTTT.

The rearrangement uses TRBV11-3 and TRBJ2-2; D gene ambiguous. Germline V gene sequence: CDR1 SGHNT, CDR2 YENEEA. The CDR3 sequence is 11 residues long. Trimming removed 4 bases at V and 8 bases at J, with 5 bases between. The CDR3 DNA sequence: TGTGCCAGCAGCTCGAGGGGGGAGCTGTTTTTT. It is translated as CASSSRGELFF.

This chain joins TRBV6-5 and TRBJ2-1; D perhaps matches TRBD2 (6 bases). Looked up from germline, CDR1 is MNHEY and CDR2 is SVGAGI. V lost 9 bases, J lost 8 bases, and 20 bases lay in between. This CDR3 has 14 residues. CDR3 in DNA: TGTGCCAGTCAGACGGGAGTAGGGGACGATGAGCAGTTCTTC. This translates into CASQTGVGDDEQFF.

The V and J genes are TRBV7-2 and TRBJ1-3, with 7 bases that match TRBD1. The CDR3 extends over 18 amino acids. The germline V gene encodes CDR1 SGHTA and CDR2 FQGNSA. V was pared by 4 bases and J by 0 bases, with 12 bases of the junction left unmatched. The CDR3 is CASSSLPGTAFSGNTIYF. CDR3 nucleotides: TGTGCCAGCAGCTCCCTTCCCGGGACAGCTTTCTCTGGAAACACCATATATTTT. Looking up the rest from reference TRBV7-2 and TRBJ1-3 gives the full variable domain: GAGVSQSPSNKVTEKGKDVELRCDPISGHTALYWYRQSLGQGLEFLIYFQGNSAPDKSGLPSDRFSAERTGGSVSTLTIQRTQQEDSAVYLCASSSLPGTAFSGNTIYFGEGSWLTVV.

The chain links TRBV9 to TRBJ2-3; maybe TRBD2 (6 bases). Deletions cut 3 bases from V and 1 base from J, with 12 bases between. The CDR3 runs 15 residues. In germline, CDR1 is SGDLS, CDR2 YYNGEE. As DNA, the CDR3 is TGTGCCAGCAGCGAACGGGAGAGAGGCACAGATACGCAGTATTTT. It yields the protein CASSERERGTDTQYF.

The count of this clone is one. V and J are TRBV5-1 and TRBJ2-5; maybe TRBD1 (6 bases). V was shortened by 4 bases and J by 3 bases, with 16 bases between the two germline ends. There are 15 residues in the CDR3. The germline V gene has CDR1 SGHRS and CDR2 YFSETQ. CDR3 region: CASSRGGSGEETQYF. CDR3 sequence (DNA): TGCGCCAGCAGCCGGGGTGGGTCAGGGGAAGAGACCCAGTACTTC.

V is TRBV5-6 and J is TRBJ2-5; 9 nucleotides line up with TRBD2. V trimming: 1 base; J trimming: 6 bases; junction bases outside the gene matches: 4. The CDR3 runs to 14 residues. CDR1 is SGHDT and CDR2 is YYEEEE in the germline V gene. CDR3 loop: CASSLLSGSQTQYF. The DNA of the CDR3 is TGTGCCAGCAGCTTGCTTAGCGGGAGTCAGACCCAGTACTTC.

The V and J genes are TRBV5-1 and TRBJ2-5; possible D gene TRBD2, 6 bases. V lost 5 bases and J lost 2, with 16 bases in between. This CDR3 has 15 residues. Germline lookup yields CDR1 SGHRS and CDR2 YFSETQ. The CDR3 is CASSPVQGGQETQYF. DNA for the CDR3: TGCGCCAGCAGTCCGGTCCAGGGAGGTCAAGAGACCCAGTACTTC.

The chain couples TRBV9 to TRBJ2-3; TRBD2 matches 7 bases. Trimming removed 0 bases from V and 2 bases from J; junction bases left unmatched: 6. The germline V gene has CDR1 SGDLS and CDR2 YYNGEE. There are 16 residues in the CDR3. This CDR3 reads CASSVGVRGYTDTQYF. DNA for the CDR3: TGTGCCAGCAGCGTAGGTGTGCGGGGGTACACAGATACGCAGTATTTT.

The rearrangement joins TRBV24-1 to TRBJ2-1; 9 bases are shared with TRBD2. Germline loops: CDR1 KGHDR, CDR2 SFDVKD. The CDR3 is 15 residues long. V shed 4 bases and J 8 bases; nucleotides not matched to a gene: 8. The CDR3 is CATSEPGLAVDEQFF. CDR3 nucleotide sequence: TGTGCCACCAGTGAACCGGGACTAGCAGTCGATGAGCAGTTCTTC.

The gene calls are TRBV4-1 and TRBJ1-1; D unclear. Trimming removed 0 bases from V and 10 bases from J, with 18 bases in between. This CDR3 is 15 amino acids long. The germline CDR1 and CDR2 sequences are MGHRA and YSYEKL. The CDR3 region has the DNA TGCGCCAGCAGCCAAGAAGTGGGCCAATTAAGAATAGCTTTCTTT. Encoded protein: CASSQEVGQLRIAFF.

The chain carries TRBV30 and TRBJ1-5; D gene uncertain. This CDR3 region has 14 residues. Germline V lookup: CDR1 GTSNPN, CDR2 SVGIG (reference sequence). Between the trimmed V and J ends, which lost 2 bases and 2 bases, there was a span of 10 bases. CDR3 residues: CAWSSTYGNQPQHF. CDR3 coding DNA: TGTGCCTGGAGTTCCACCTACGGCAATCAGCCCCAGCATTTT.

The V call is TRBV4-1, the J call TRBJ2-7; D ambiguous. Trimming took off 0 bases at V and 3 bases at J, with 6 bases between the two ends. This CDR3 comprises 13 residues. Germline assignment: CDR1 MGHRA and CDR2 YSYEKL. The chain's CDR3 is CASSQEGLYEQYF. Here the CDR3 DNA reads TGCGCCAGCAGCCAAGAGGGCCTCTACGAGCAGTACTTC.

The chain employs TRBV2 and TRBJ1-4, with 8 nucleotides matching TRBD1. CDR1 and CDR2 from the germline V gene are SNHLY and FYNNEI. After removal of 7 bases from V and 6 bases from J, the junction contained 4 bases not matched to a gene. This CDR3 spans 13 amino acids. This CDR3 is CASTPDRDEKLFF. Written as DNA, the CDR3 is TGTGCCAGCACCCCGGACAGGGATGAAAAACTGTTTTTT.

To note about this clone: In the same sample, other DNA sequences code for this CDR3. The gene calls are TRBV19 and TRBJ2-7; D possibly corresponds to TRBD1 (6 bases). Per germline, CDR1 LNHDA and CDR2 SQIVND (reference sequence). The CDR3 is 14 residues long. Trimming shortened V by 3 bases and J by 4 bases, and 13 bases separated the two germline ends. The CDR3 spells CASSMGRGSYEQYF. CDR3 DNA sequence: TGTGCCAGTAGTATGGGAAGGGGGAGTTACGAGCAGTACTTC.

This chain joins TRBV5-4 and TRBJ2-2; D may be TRBD1 (6 bases). Trimming took off 4 bases at V and 5 bases at J, with 15 bases between the two ends. Germline V gives CDR1 SGHNT, CDR2 YYREEE (reference sequence). CDR3 length equals 15 residues. In DNA, the CDR3 is TGTGCCAGCAGCCCCGGGACACTAAGGACCGGGGAGCTGTTTTTT. This translates into CASSPGTLRTGELFF.